A selection of T cell receptor beta chains follows, all from one sample in a study of patients and donors after allogeneic stem cell transplantation. TCRdb independently ran MiXCR on the RT-PCR reads; one entry per CDR3 protein. The sample has around 82,000 distinct CDR3 sequences; less than 5% are singletons. The sample comprised blood, either unsorted or a sorted T cell fraction (not recorded which). Receptors originate from a human donor who was either an allogeneic HSCT recipient or a stem cell or donor lymphocyte infusion donor (not recorded which). It is not recorded whose cells these are; they may come from a transplant donor. CDR3s include the opening cysteine and the closing phenylalanine or tryptophan. Fields, in order: clone size, J gene, D gene, V gene, CDR3 DNA, CDR3 protein. A D gene is named only where the DNA matches it firmly. A clone size is listed for some rows: how often the clone was seen (once, few, many), or a class if it is expanded.

>many|TRBJ2-2|-|TRBV2
TGTGCCAGCCAGACAGGGAACACCGGGGAGCTGTTTTTT
CASQTGNTGELFF
>many|TRBJ1-3|-|TRBV10-3
TGTGCCACCCAAGCAGTTAATGGAAACACCATATATTTT
CATQAVNGNTIYF
>many|TRBJ2-1|TRBD2|TRBV20-1
TGCAGTGCTCCGGGGAGCGGGAGGACTTACAATGAGCAGTTCTTC
CSAPGSGRTYNEQFF
>many|TRBJ2-2|TRBD1|TRBV10-2
TGCGCCAGCAGGCAGGGGGCGCGTGGGACCGGGGAGCTGTTTTTT
CASRQGARGTGELFF
>few|TRBJ2-7|-|TRBV6-2/TRBV6-3
TGTGCCAGCAGTTATCAGACAGGAACCTACGAGCAGTACTTC
CASSYQTGTYEQYF
>many|TRBJ1-1|TRBD1|TRBV20-1
TGCAGTGCCAGTTGGGACAGGGGGAAGGCTGAAGCTTTCTTT
CSASWDRGKAEAFF
>many|TRBJ2-7|-|TRBV2
TGTGCCAGCGAGGTGGCCAGGAGCTCCTACGAGCAGTACTTC
CASEVARSSYEQYF
>-|TRBJ2-7|TRBD1|TRBV10-3
TGTGCCATCAGTTTAACCCAGGGGGAAGGCTACGAGCAGTACTTC
CAISLTQGEGYEQYF
>-|TRBJ2-5|-|TRBV30
TGTGTGGCAGGGGTAAAGACCCAGTACTTC
CVAGVKTQYF
>-|TRBJ1-2|-|TRBV6-1
TGTGCCAGCAGTGACTGGGGCGGGGGTATTGGCTACACCTTC
CASSDWGGGIGYTF
>-|TRBJ1-1|-|TRBV25-1
TGTGCCAGCAGTGAATTCATGAACACTGAAGCTTTCTTT
CASSEFMNTEAFF
>many|TRBJ2-1|TRBD1|TRBV11-3
TGTGCCAGCAGCCCGTCGGGACAGGGGAGAAGTAGCAATGAGCAGTTCTTC
CASSPSGQGRSSNEQFF
>many|TRBJ1-5|-|TRBV5-1
TGCGCCAGCAGCCGCACGGGGGAAGAGAGCAATCAGCCCCAGCATTTT
CASSRTGEESNQPQHF
>once|TRBJ2-7|-|TRBV9
TGTGCCAGCAGCGTAGATCCAGGGGAAACCTACGAGCAGTACTTC
CASSVDPGETYEQYF
>many|TRBJ1-1|-|TRBV14
TGTGCCAGCAGCCGTTACCCTGAAGCTTTCTTT
CASSRYPEAFF
>-|TRBJ2-5|TRBD2|TRBV7-9
TGTGCCAGCACGACCAGCGGGGGGCCAGGAGAGACCCAGTACTTC
CASTTSGGPGETQYF
>many|TRBJ1-1|TRBD1|TRBV4-1
TGCGCCAGCAGCCAGAACAGGGGTATATTTACTGAAGCTTTCTTT
CASSQNRGIFTEAFF
>many|TRBJ2-2|TRBD1|TRBV3-1
TGTGCCAGCAGCCATACGGGACAGGGTAACACCGGGGAGCTGTTTTTT
CASSHTGQGNTGELFF
>many|TRBJ2-5|-|TRBV30
TGTGCGAACAGAGGGGGTGGCGAGACCCAGTACTTC
CANRGGGETQYF
>many|TRBJ2-7|TRBD1|TRBV5-1
TGCGCCAGCAGTTCCGGACAGGGGCCCTCCGAGCAGTACTTC
CASSSGQGPSEQYF
>-|TRBJ2-1|-|TRBV2
TGTGCCAGCAGTGTGTACGTTTACAATGAGCAGTTCTTC
CASSVYVYNEQFF
>few|TRBJ2-7|-|TRBV7-8
TGTGCCAGCATCCCTCCTTATCCTCTAGCTTCCGAGCAGTACTTC
CASIPPYPLASEQYF
>many|TRBJ1-1|-|TRBV20-1
TGCAGTGCTAGGAATCCCAGGGATGGAAGGAACACTGAAGCTTTCTTT
CSARNPRDGRNTEAFF
>many|TRBJ1-2|-|TRBV2
TGTGCCAGCAACCCATGGGGCGCTAACTATGGCTACACCTTC
CASNPWGANYGYTF
>few|TRBJ2-7|TRBD1|TRBV5-1
TGCGCCAGCAGCTTGGCAGGACAGGGAGCCGACGAGCAGTACTTC
CASSLAGQGADEQYF
>few|TRBJ2-5|TRBD2|TRBV18
TGTGCCAGCTCACCTTTTGCAGCGGGATCGGGAGAGACCCAGTACTTC
CASSPFAAGSGETQYF
>many|TRBJ1-2|-|TRBV2
TGTGCCAGCAGTCGCGACATTAACTATGGCTACACCTTC
CASSRDINYGYTF
>many|TRBJ1-1|-|TRBV7-2
TGTGCCAGCAGCTTTTTTCGGGGGAGTAAGGACACTGAAGCTTTCTTT
CASSFFRGSKDTEAFF
>many|TRBJ2-1|-|TRBV11-3
TGTGCCAGCAGCTTTGACCGGGGGAGCCACAATGAGCAGTTCTTC
CASSFDRGSHNEQFF
>many|TRBJ2-1|TRBD2|TRBV20-1
TGCAGTGCTAGAGCCCCTAGCGGTAATGAGCAGTTCTTC
CSARAPSGNEQFF
>many|TRBJ1-3|-|TRBV25-1
TGTGCCAGCAGTGTCGGGCCAGACTTGAGCTCTGGAAACACCATATATTTT
CASSVGPDLSSGNTIYF
>-|TRBJ2-7|-|TRBV11-3
TGTGCCAGCAGCTTATCCGGGACTTCAGCCTACGAGCAGTACTTC
CASSLSGTSAYEQYF
>many|TRBJ1-1|-|TRBV20-1
TGCAGTCCTCGGACATACCGAGGTTCGGCTTTCTTT
CSPRTYRGSAFF
>many|TRBJ2-1|TRBD2|TRBV20-1
TGCAGTGCCCACGGGACTAGCGGGACTGGCTCCTACAATGAGCAGTTCTTC
CSAHGTSGTGSYNEQFF
>-|TRBJ1-5|TRBD1|TRBV2
TGTGCCAGCAGCCTGACAGGGCCAAGCAATCAGCCCCAGCATTTT
CASSLTGPSNQPQHF
>-|TRBJ1-4|-|TRBV6-2/TRBV6-3
TGTGCCAGCAGTTACTCGACCGCGGATGAAAAACTGTTTTTT
CASSYSTADEKLFF
>few|TRBJ2-5|-|TRBV11-3
TGTGCCAGCAGCTTATTCACGGAGACCCAGTACTTC
CASSLFTETQYF
>many|TRBJ2-1|-|TRBV9
TGTGCCAGCAGCGCCAGCGGTTCTCCCACCTTC
CASSASGSPTF
>many|TRBJ2-5|-|TRBV7-9
TGTGCCAGCAGCTTAGTTCCGGGGGTTAGCCAAGAGACCCAGTACTTC
CASSLVPGVSQETQYF
>-|TRBJ2-1|-|TRBV19
TGTGCCAGTACCGGTAGCTCCTACAATGAGCAGTTCTTC
CASTGSSYNEQFF
>many|TRBJ2-7|TRBD1|TRBV7-9
TGTGCCAGCAGCCTTGTGACAGGGTTCTTCTCCTACGAGCAGTACTTC
CASSLVTGFFSYEQYF
>many|TRBJ2-2|TRBD2|TRBV7-8
TGTGCCAGCAGCTTAGGGACTAGTGGGACCGGGGAGCTGTTTTTT
CASSLGTSGTGELFF
>many|TRBJ1-2|-|TRBV28
TGTGCCAGCAGTCCTAAGACCCGGAGGGACTATGGCTACACCTTC
CASSPKTRRDYGYTF
>many|TRBJ1-1|-|TRBV29-1
TGCAGCGTTAATCGGGACGGGGGGGTAGCTTTCTTT
CSVNRDGGVAFF
>many|TRBJ1-5|-|TRBV20-1
TGCAGTGCGAGAGACAGGAGAGGAGAGCCCCAGCATTTT
CSARDRRGEPQHF
>many|TRBJ1-2|-|TRBV3-1
TGTGCCAGCAGCCTCCTATGGGGGCGCTCTGGTGGCTACACCTTC
CASSLLWGRSGGYTF
>many|TRBJ1-2|-|TRBV11-2
TGTGCCAGCAGCTTAGAACCATCACCCGCCTATGGCTACACCTTC
CASSLEPSPAYGYTF
>many|TRBJ2-7|TRBD2|TRBV4-2
TGTGCCAGCAGTCTGGGACTAGCGGGGGGAATCATCGACGAGCAGTACTTC
CASSLGLAGGIIDEQYF
>many|TRBJ2-3|-|TRBV15
TGTGCCACCAGCAGAGAACCCGGGGCGGGCACAGATACGCAGTATTTT
CATSREPGAGTDTQYF
>many|TRBJ2-5|TRBD2|TRBV10-1
TGCGCCAGCAGTGAGCGGGGGACTACCGAAGAGACCCAGTACTTC
CASSERGTTEETQYF